This passage covers 11 T cell receptor beta chains from one sample sequenced in a study of T cell responses to AZD1222 COVID-19 vaccine (dated by TCRdb to the early 2020s). The label giving this sample's time point can be read as: about 28 days (+/-7) after the second vaccine dose. The protocol used for the library was the immunoSEQ multiplex PCR assay. The clones in this table, taken by TCRdb from immuneACCESS, are in-frame only. Not every clone is retained; where verified, under half of the shortfall comes from an unresolved V gene, and the cause of the rest is unknown. The sample includes 100,000 or so clones, with roughly 89% observed a single time. Approximately 40% of the sample is in the top ten clones. Sample: peripheral blood, taken 28 days after the second AZD1222 dose. The source of these receptors is an adult who received the AZD1222 COVID-19 vaccine.

The chain recombines TRBV10-3 with TRBJ2-7; tentatively, D is TRBD1 (6 bases). Germline V gene lookup returns CDR1 ENHRY and CDR2 SYGVKD. This CDR3 region has 14 residues. With 6 bases removed from V and 2 bases from J, the gap between germline ends came to 14 bases. The CDR3 nucleotides read TGTGCCATCAGGGAGACAGGACAAGCCTACGAGCAGTACTTC. Its translation is CAIRETGQAYEQYF.

With respect to this clone: The junction differs from germline at one of its ends, possibly a read error. This chain links TRBV6-4 with TRBJ1-2, with no clear D. The CDR3 is 15 amino acids. Germline CDR1 MRHNA, CDR2 SNTAGT. CDR3 amino acids: CASREGPGLSYGYTF. DNA of the CDR3: TGTGCCAGCCGTGAGGGTCCAGGATTAAGCTATGGCTACACCTTC.

The chain joins TRBV4-3 to TRBJ2-2; D is undetermined. Germline V gives CDR1 LGHNA, CDR2 YSLEER. The germline V and J ends were trimmed by 2 bases and 8 bases, with 12 bases remaining between them. The CDR3 is made up of 14 amino acids. CDR3 residues: CASSQSHVGGELFF. The CDR3 bases are TGCGCCAGCAGCCAAAGCCACGTTGGGGGGGAGCTGTTTTTT.

The CDR3: CASSGTGNSPLHF. In nucleotides, the CDR3 is TGTGCCAGCAGTGGAACAGGCAATTCACCCCTCCACTTT. J is TRBJ1-6 and V is TRBV6-4; maybe TRBD1 (5 bases). Germline CDR1 MRHNA, CDR2 SNTAGT. CDR3 length: 13 amino acids. Deletions cut 4 bases from V and 7 bases from J, with 8 bases between.

This chain uses TRBV6-6 with TRBJ2-7, with TRBD1 identical over 11 bases. Germline V gene sequence: CDR1 MNHNY, CDR2 SVGAGI (reference sequence). This CDR3 has 15 amino acids. V was pared by 4 bases and J by 5 bases, with 7 bases of the junction left unmatched. The CDR3 nucleotides are TGTGCCAGCAGTTCCGCGGACAGGGGGCGAAACGAGCAGTACTTC. Translation gives CASSSADRGRNEQYF.

This chain uses TRBV6-6 with TRBJ2-7; 11 nucleotides agree with TRBD1. The CDR3 extends over 15 amino acids. CDR1 and CDR2 (germline): MNHNY, SVGAGI (reference sequence). The V segment lost 6 bases and the J segment 2 bases; nucleotides outside the gene matches: 6. CDR3 coding DNA: TGTGCCAGCAGAGTGGGGACAGGGGGAACCTACGAGCAGTACTTC. This translates into CASRVGTGGTYEQYF.

CDR3 region: CASSQSEQFF. The CDR3 nucleotides are TGTGCCAGCAGCCAGAGTGAGCAGTTCTTC. The chain carries TRBV12-3 or TRBV12-4 and TRBJ2-1; D gene unclear. This CDR3 region has 10 residues. The V end was cut by 6 bases, the J end by 9 bases, with 6 bases between.

The chain recombines TRBV5-1 with TRBJ2-1, with TRBD2 matching 10 bases. Germline V gene sequence: CDR1 SGHRS, CDR2 YFSETQ. This CDR3 region has 15 residues. V trimming: 7 bases; J trimming: 7 bases; junction bases outside the gene matches: 11. The CDR3: CASRTSSGSWNEQFF. CDR3 sequence (DNA): TGCGCCAGCCGAACTTCTAGCGGGAGTTGGAATGAGCAGTTCTTC.

This clone has a single count. The rearrangement links TRBV10-3 to TRBJ2-7; D may be TRBD1 or TRBD2 (5 bases each). This CDR3 comprises 14 residues. The V gene's germline CDR1 is ENHRY and CDR2 SYGVKD. Trimming removed 4 bases at V and 0 bases at J, with 10 bases between. The CDR3, as DNA: TGTGCCATCAGTGGTAGCGACAGCTCCTACGAGCAGTACTTC. As protein: CAISGSDSSYEQYF.

The table lists this clone with a count of one. Mismatch with germline at one junction end may stem from a read error. The rearrangement uses TRBV19 and TRBJ2-5, with a weak D call TRBD1 (6 bases). CDR3 length: 16 residues. Germline V gene data show CDR1 as LNHDA and CDR2 as SQIVND (reference sequence). CDR3 sequence reads: CASSRNTGISQKTQYF. CDR3 DNA sequence: TGTGCCAGTAGTCGGAACACAGGGATCTCCCAAAAGACCCAGTACTTC. Full variable domain (outside the CDR3, taken from reference TRBV19 and TRBJ2-5): DGGITQSPKYLFRKEGQNVTLSCEQNLNHDAMYWYRQDPGQGLRLIYYSQIVNDFQKGDIAEGYSVSREKKESFPLTVTSAQKNPTAFYLCASSRNTGISQKTQYFGPGTRLLVL.

V gene TRBV19 combines with J gene TRBJ1-1, with a tentative D call TRBD1 (6 bases). CDR1 and CDR2 (germline): LNHDA, SQIVND (reference sequence). This CDR3 comprises 12 residues. The ends were cut back, 9 bases at V and 8 bases at J, with 16 bases in the middle. The CDR3 reads CASNTGSREAFF. The CDR3 DNA sequence: TGTGCCAGCAACACAGGGAGCCGCGAAGCTTTCTTT.